The source of this T cell receptor beta chain is a study of regulatory T cells in long-lasting Graves disease. The time point: newly diagnosed GD, antithyroid drugs for less than 3 months. Extracted RNA from PBMCs served as the source of the TCR library. Study results and limitations: With persistent disease, TRBV28, TRBJ1-2 and TRBJ2-5 were the favored segments. TCR diversity was lower in persistent Graves' patients than in newly diagnosed ones.

This clonotype came up many times. Its matching antigen is unknown. One end of the junction does not line up with germline, which may come from a read error. Through Arm-PCR of CDR3 regions and iRepertoire HTBI primers, TCR beta libraries were built. TCRdb recomputed calls from the multiplex PCR reads with MiXCR, one row per CDR3 protein. The sample contains about 540,000 distinct CDR3 sequences, roughly 12% of which appear only once. The CDR3 covers 14 residues. Germline CDR1 reads DFQATT; CDR2 reads SNEGSKA (reference sequence). These data were also filed under a second study, of T cells in Graves' hyperthyroidism and ophthalmopathy. That work states: Uncontrolled infections, other autoimmune diseases, pregnancy or lactation led to exclusion of patients.

The input for sequencing was peripheral blood mononuclear cells (PBMCs), taken at new diagnosis, from a patient treated with antithyroid drugs. This receptor was identified in a man younger than 45 with Graves disease. The chain employs TRBV20-1 and TRBJ2-7; 8 bases align to TRBD2. For the CDR3, the DNA is TGCAGTGCCCAAGCCCCATTTAGCGGGGCACGACATAACTTC. Translating it yields CSAQAPFSGARHNF.